Presented here are 3 T cell receptor beta chains from one specimen sequenced in a study of CD8+CD57+ T cells in acquired aplastic anemia. By flow cytometry, patients selected for sequencing had shown an expansion of CD8+CD57+ cells. TCR beta VDJ and CDR3 profiling used genomic DNA as template. TCRdb itself ran the reads through MiXCR, one entry per CDR3 protein. The sample carries some 200,000 distinct CDR3 sequences, approximately 48% recorded once. Material for sequencing was sorted CD4+, CD8+, or CD8+CD57+ T cells (not recorded which) from PBMCs. These receptors all stem from a human donor with aplastic anemia.

Only a few counts were recorded for this clonotype. The V and J genes are TRBV20-1 and TRBJ2-3; 7 bases align to TRBD1. The V segment lost 6 bases and the J segment 3 bases; nucleotides outside the gene matches: 3. There are 12 residues in the CDR3. Germline V gives CDR1 DFQATT, CDR2 SNEGSKA (reference sequence). CDR3 nucleotide sequence: TGCAGTGCCGAGACAGGGACAGATACGCAGTATTTT. Its translation: CSAETGTDTQYF.

This clonotype was seen repeatedly, ten times or more. The V and J genes are TRBV9 and TRBJ2-3; no reliable D call. The CDR3 covers 14 residues. Trimming cost V 0 bases and J 4 bases, with 9 bases left between them. Germline V CDR1 and CDR2: SGDLS, YYNGEE. The CDR3 region is CASSVAWVSDTQYF. The CDR3 DNA sequence: TGTGCCAGCAGCGTAGCTTGGGTGTCAGATACGCAGTATTTT.

This clonotype was detected only a few times. The chain carries TRBV7-8 and TRBJ2-7; 12 bases fit TRBD2. Germline values: CDR1 SGHVS, CDR2 FQNEAQ. The CDR3 totals 14 residues. V shed 6 bases, J shed 7 bases, and the junction held 7 bases outside the gene matches. The CDR3 reads CASRRLAGVGEQYF. The CDR3 bases are TGTGCCAGCAGGCGACTAGCGGGGGTAGGGGAGCAGTACTTC.